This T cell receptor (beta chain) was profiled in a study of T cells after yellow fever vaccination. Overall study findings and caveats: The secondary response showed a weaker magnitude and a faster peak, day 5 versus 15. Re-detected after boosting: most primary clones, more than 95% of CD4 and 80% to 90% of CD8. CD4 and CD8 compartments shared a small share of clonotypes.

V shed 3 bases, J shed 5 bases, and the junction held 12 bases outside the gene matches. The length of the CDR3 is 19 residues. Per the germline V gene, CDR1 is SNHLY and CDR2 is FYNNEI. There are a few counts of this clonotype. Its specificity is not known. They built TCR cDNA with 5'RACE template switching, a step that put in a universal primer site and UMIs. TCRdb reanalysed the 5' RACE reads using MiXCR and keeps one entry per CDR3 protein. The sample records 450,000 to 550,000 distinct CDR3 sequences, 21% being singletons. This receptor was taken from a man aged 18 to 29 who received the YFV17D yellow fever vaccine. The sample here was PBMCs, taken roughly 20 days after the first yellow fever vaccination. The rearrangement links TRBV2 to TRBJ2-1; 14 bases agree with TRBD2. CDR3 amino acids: CASSDFSTSGGATHNEQFF. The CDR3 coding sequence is TGTGCCAGCAGTGATTTTTCGACTAGCGGGGGGGCTACTCACAATGAGCAGTTCTTC.